This is a list of T cell receptor beta chains from one sample in a study of control samples from healthy donors and cancer patients. Data came from immunoSEQ multiplex PCR; TCRdb stores just in-frame clones and leaves some out. The data contain about 130,000 clones, just under 95% of them singletons. The sample taken for sequencing was PBMCs. The receptors here all came from a man in his 60s with colorectal cancer. The conserved cysteine and the conserved F or W are not part of the CDR3 here. The D gene is left open where the match is weak. Rows may omit the clone size; those that give it use once, few, many or a size class.

TRBJ2-2 | . | TRBV18 | . | ASSPRTAGPLNTGELF
TRBJ1-2 | . | TRBV7-9 | . | ASSSTLSGYT
TRBJ1-1 | . | TRBV21-1 | . | ASSRKSWKTEAF
TRBJ1-6 | TRBD1 | TRBV7-2 | . | ASSLITGDNSPLH
TRBJ2-7 | . | TRBV7-9 | . | ASSLGSYEQY
TRBJ2-3 | TRBD2 | TRBV5-1 | . | ASTLSGGTDTQY
TRBJ2-3 | TRBD1 | TRBV11-2 | . | ASSQTTGASTDTQY
TRBJ2-2 | . | TRBV4-1 | few | ASSRSGTPNTGELF
TRBJ1-1 | . | TRBV18 | . | ASSPAGTGTEAF
TRBJ1-1 | . | TRBV30 | . | AWSVLTGAGTEAF
TRBJ2-7 | TRBD2 | TRBV27 | . | ASSLGTSGSYEQY
TRBJ2-1 | . | TRBV5-1 | . | ASSASSYNEQF
TRBJ2-7 | . | TRBV19 | . | ASSMTRQGRTYEQY
TRBJ2-2 | . | TRBV7-2 | . | ASSQGLHTGELF
TRBJ2-3 | TRBD2 | TRBV4-3 | . | ASSQESSGVNTDTQY
TRBJ1-1 | . | TRBV5-1 | once | ASSLQGGGFTEAF
TRBJ2-3 | . | TRBV6-2/TRBV6-3 | . | ASSGGGGHARDTQY
TRBJ1-3 | . | TRBV16 | . | ASSPAGSAGNTIY
TRBJ1-4 | . | TRBV29-1 | . | SVGLGPTNEKLF
TRBJ1-5 | TRBD1 | TRBV7-2 | . | ASSLAGQSQLQH
TRBJ1-1 | . | TRBV29-1 | . | SATRGFEAISSMNTEAF
TRBJ1-2 | TRBD1 | TRBV5-5 | . | ASSWDRGNYGYT
TRBJ1-1 | . | TRBV27 | . | ASHSRAGHTEAF
TRBJ1-6 | . | TRBV19 | . | ASSIGSQSSYNSPLH
TRBJ1-1 | . | TRBV15 | . | ATSRDQKGRGTEAF
TRBJ2-1 | TRBD2 | TRBV6-5 | . | ASTTGGLYNEQF
TRBJ1-6 | TRBD1 | TRBV5-6 | . | ANTSGQGNNSPLH
TRBJ1-1 | . | TRBV7-9 | once | ASSALTVNTEAF
TRBJ1-1 | . | TRBV5-1 | . | ASSLGRLPNTEAF
TRBJ2-7 | TRBD2 | TRBV6-2/TRBV6-3 | . | ASSHGGTSGSYEQY
TRBJ2-7 | . | TRBV6-5 | . | ASSRSGARGEQY
TRBJ1-4 | . | TRBV19 | . | ASSPPTGGANEKLF
TRBJ2-7 | . | TRBV4-2 | . | ASSQVGRNYEQY
TRBJ2-3 | TRBD2 | TRBV19 | . | ATSQLADTDTQY
TRBJ1-2 | . | TRBV14 | . | ASSQSGGGVS
TRBJ1-6 | . | TRBV19 | . | ASSIDKAGGLSSPLH
TRBJ1-4 | TRBD1 | TRBV7-9 | . | ASSSTGTGGEKLF
TRBJ2-1 | . | TRBV30 | . | AWVRGGSYNEQF
TRBJ2-5 | . | TRBV3-1/TRBV3-2 | . | ASSPGELETQY
TRBJ1-2 | TRBD1 | TRBV7-8 | . | ASSLGMTGGVGGYT
TRBJ2-5 | . | TRBV24-1 | . | ATSDSQETQY
TRBJ2-7 | TRBD1 | TRBV10-3 | few | AIKRRTGEQY
TRBJ1-3 | . | TRBV30 | . | AWSVKNGNTIY
TRBJ1-5 | . | TRBV28 | once | ASSLLYQPQH
TRBJ2-2 | TRBD1 | TRBV3-1/TRBV3-2 | . | ASSPTGWGTGELF
TRBJ1-3 | . | TRBV6-1 | . | ASSESAISGNTIY
TRBJ2-7 | TRBD1 | TRBV19 | . | ASSIPGTGGHHEQY